A selection of T cell receptor beta chains follows, all from one sample in a study of cytomegalovirus exposure and HLA in healthy donors. The assay was immunoSEQ multiplex PCR, and TCRdb's table has in-frame clones only and misses some. The sample yields around 96,000 clones, around 64% seen once. The sequenced sample was PBMCs. These receptors came from a man in his 60s in good health and CMV-seronegative. Both conserved end residues are part of each CDR3. Fields, in order: J gene, D gene, clone size, V gene, CDR3 DNA, CDR3 protein. A D gene is named only where the DNA matches it firmly. Expanded clones get a size class; other rows say once, few or many, or leave the size out.

TRBJ1-1 | TRBD1 | few | TRBV2 | TGTGCCATCAGGACAGGGGGACTAATGAACACTGAAGCTTTCTTT | CAIRTGGLMNTEAFF
TRBJ1-5 | NA | NA | TRBV15 | TGTGCCACCAGCAGAGTAAAGGGGCCGGGGAGGGGCAATCAGCCCCAGCATTTT | CATSRVKGPGRGNQPQHF
TRBJ2-2 | TRBD1 | few | TRBV7-7 | TGTGCTAGCAGCAGGTCACAGGGGGCCGCCGGGGAGCTGTTTTTT | CASSRSQGAAGELFF
TRBJ1-5 | TRBD1 | NA | TRBV6-5 | TGTGCCAGCAGTTACTCGACAGGGATTAGCAATCAGCCCCAGCATTTT | CASSYSTGISNQPQHF
TRBJ2-2 | NA | NA | TRBV7-2 | TGTGCCAGCAGCTTAGCAGCAGGCTACACCGGGGAGCTGTTTTTT | CASSLAAGYTGELFF
TRBJ2-2 | NA | NA | TRBV6-1 | TGTGCCAGCAGTGACAGGGTTTCGAACACCGGGGAGCTGTTTTTT | CASSDRVSNTGELFF
TRBJ2-2 | NA | NA | TRBV2 | TGTGCCAGCAGTGAATACCTAGTTGGCGGGGAGCTGTTTTTT | CASSEYLVGGELFF
TRBJ2-7 | TRBD2 | NA | TRBV25-1 | TGTGCCAGCAGTGATTCCCGGGGGGGTGAGCAGTACTTC | CASSDSRGGEQYF
TRBJ2-1 | TRBD1 | NA | TRBV7-7 | TGTGCCAGCAGCTCTCGACAGGGGGCCTACAATGAGCAGTTCTTC | CASSSRQGAYNEQFF
TRBJ1-4 | NA | NA | TRBV11-3 | TGTGCCAGCAGCTTAGGAGGACAGCCAACTAATGAAAAACTGTTTTTT | CASSLGGQPTNEKLFF
TRBJ1-5 | TRBD1 | NA | TRBV7-3 | TGTGCCAGTCCCGTTTCTTGGACAGGGACGGGCAATCAGCCCCAGCATTTT | CASPVSWTGTGNQPQHF
TRBJ1-2 | TRBD1 | few | TRBV28 | TGTGCCAGCAGACACAGGGGGCGTGGCTACACCTTC | CASRHRGRGYTF
TRBJ1-2 | TRBD1 | few | TRBV7-2 | TGTGCCAGCAGCCCTACGGGACAGAAAAACTATGGCTACACCTTC | CASSPTGQKNYGYTF
TRBJ2-2 | TRBD1 | few | TRBV7-9 | TGTGCCAGCAGCAAGGGACAGGGCCGAGGTTACACCGGGGAGCTGTTTTTT | CASSKGQGRGYTGELFF
TRBJ2-2 | NA | few | TRBV27 | TGTGCCAGCAGTTTCAGGGGTCCCACCGGGGAGCTGTTTTTT | CASSFRGPTGELFF
TRBJ2-2 | TRBD1 | few | TRBV5-6 | TGTGCCAGCAGCTCCTTAGACAGGGACACCGGGGAGCTGTTTTTT | CASSSLDRDTGELFF
TRBJ2-7 | NA | NA | TRBV10-1 | TGCGCCAGTCGCCGGACGGTCGGAGAGGGCGAGCAGTACTTC | CASRRTVGEGEQYF
TRBJ2-2 | TRBD1 | few | TRBV10-1 | TGCGCCAGCAGTGAGTCGGGCAGGGGGCGAGAGGGGGAGCTGTTTTTT | CASSESGRGREGELFF
TRBJ2-7 | TRBD1 | NA | TRBV5-4 | TGTGCCAGCAGCTTGGGCGCTCGACAGGGTGAGGACGAGCAGTACTTC | CASSLGARQGEDEQYF
TRBJ2-3 | TRBD2 | NA | TRBV7-7 | TGTGCCAGCAGCTTAGGAGCGGGAGGGAGAGTAGATACGCAGTATTTT | CASSLGAGGRVDTQYF
TRBJ1-3 | TRBD1 | NA | TRBV14 | TGTGCCAGCAGCCCCAGACAGGGGTTCCACCACTCTGGAAACACCATATATTTT | CASSPRQGFHHSGNTIYF
TRBJ2-7 | NA | NA | TRBV19 | TGTGCCAGTAGTAAGCCGAGAGGGCCGGGATCCTACGAGCAGTACTTC | CASSKPRGPGSYEQYF
TRBJ1-4 | NA | NA | TRBV9 | TGTGCCAGCAGCGCCTCGATAGCAACTAATGAAAAACTGTTTTTT | CASSASIATNEKLFF
TRBJ2-5 | NA | NA | TRBV25-1 | TGTGCCAGCACGTCCTCATCTCAGGCGAGGACCCAGTACTTC | CASTSSSQARTQYF
TRBJ1-1 | TRBD1 | NA | TRBV5-5 | TGTGCCAGCAGCCCTACAGGGGGGGTGACTTTCTTT | CASSPTGGVTFF
TRBJ2-2 | NA | NA | TRBV9 | TGTGCCAGCACCGTTCAGGACTCCCGCACCGGGGAGCTGTTTTTT | CASTVQDSRTGELFF
TRBJ1-6 | NA | NA | TRBV11-2 | TGTGCCAGCAGCCGTCGAGGGAGCTCCTATAATTCACCCCTCCACTTT | CASSRRGSSYNSPLHF
TRBJ1-5 | NA | NA | TRBV27 | TGTGCCAGCAGTTCCCCTTGTGGGCCGGGACTTAGCAATCAGCCCCAGCATTTT | CASSSPCGPGLSNQPQHF
TRBJ1-5 | NA | few | TRBV11-2 | TGTGCCAGCAGCTTACGTACAGGGACTAGCAATCAGCCCCAGCATTTT | CASSLRTGTSNQPQHF
TRBJ2-1 | TRBD2 | once | TRBV11-2 | TGTGCCAGCAGCTCCTCCCCCGGGACTACCTTCTACAATGAGCAGTTCTTC | CASSSSPGTTFYNEQFF
TRBJ2-7 | NA | NA | TRBV6-5 | TGTGCCAGCAGTTTGGGCCCAAAGTCGGCCGAGCAGTACTTC | CASSLGPKSAEQYF
TRBJ2-2 | TRBD2 | once | TRBV10-1 | TGCGCCAGCAGTCGACTAGCGGGAGGACCGAACACCGGGGAGCTGTTTTTT | CASSRLAGGPNTGELFF
TRBJ1-2 | TRBD1 | few | TRBV7-2 | TGTGCCAGCAGCTCCTCGACAGGGGGCTATGGCTACACCTTC | CASSSSTGGYGYTF
TRBJ1-3 | NA | NA | TRBV5-1 | TGCGCCAGCACCGAGGAACAGGGAACTGGAAACACCATATATTTT | CASTEEQGTGNTIYF